Listed below are T cell receptor beta chains from one sample, sequenced in a study of PD-L1 blockade in urothelial cancer. Here immunoSEQ multiplex PCR was the method, and the copy in TCRdb shows in-frame clones only, minus some. The data hold approximately 80,000 clones, with 82% observed a single time. The sample was PBMCs, taken around atezolizumab (anti-PD-L1) treatment. Every receptor here comes from a man between 65 and 80 years old with urothelial cancer. CDR3s include the opening cysteine and the closing phenylalanine or tryptophan. A D gene is named only where the DNA matches it firmly. Clone size is shown for a subset of rows, as once, few, many or a class of expanded clone.

TRBJ2-7,TRBD2,TRBV11-1,.,TGTGCCAGCAGCTTCGGGCGGGAGGTTTACTACGAGCAGTACTTC,CASSFGREVYYEQYF
TRBJ2-1,TRBD1,TRBV7-2,.,TGTGCCAGCAGCCTTACGACAGGGGGGGCGAATGAGCAGTTCTTC,CASSLTTGGANEQFF
TRBJ1-1,.,TRBV19,few,TGTGCCAGTAGCTTCTACAGGAACACTGAAGCTTTCTTT,CASSFYRNTEAFF
TRBJ2-7,.,TRBV7-9,.,TGTGCCAGCAGCCTTGACAGCTACTACGAGCAGTACTTC,CASSLDSYYEQYF
TRBJ2-7,TRBD2,TRBV19,.,TGTGCCAGTAGCCAGGTGGGACTAGGGTCCTACGAGCAGTACTTC,CASSQVGLGSYEQYF
TRBJ2-1,.,TRBV7-3,.,TGTGCCAGCAGCTTAAACGGGGGCTCCTACAATGAGCAGTTCTTC,CASSLNGGSYNEQFF
TRBJ1-3,.,TRBV19,.,TGTGCCAGTAGTCCCAGGAGGAGCTCTGGAAACACCATATATTTT,CASSPRRSSGNTIYF
TRBJ2-5,TRBD1,TRBV9,.,TGTGCCAGCAGCGATAGGGACAGGGAAGAGACCCAGTACTTC,CASSDRDREETQYF
TRBJ2-5,.,TRBV19,.,TGTGCCAGTACGGAACAGGGCACGGAGACCCAGTACTTC,CASTEQGTETQYF
TRBJ1-2,TRBD1,TRBV7-2,.,TGTGCCAGCAGCCTACAACAGGGGACCTATGGCTACACCTTC,CASSLQQGTYGYTF
TRBJ2-5,.,TRBV7-9,.,TGTGCCAGCAGCTACGGGGAAGGGAGGCGCGGGTACTTC,CASSYGEGRRGYF
TRBJ1-2,TRBD1,TRBV6-5,.,TGTGCCAGCAGTGAAGGAGACAGGGCATCTGGCTACACCTTC,CASSEGDRASGYTF
TRBJ1-5,.,TRBV5-5,.,TGTGCCAGCAGCGTACAGGTGGATCAGCCCCAGCATTTT,CASSVQVDQPQHF
TRBJ2-2,TRBD1,TRBV7-8,.,TGTGCCAGCAGCTTGGGGACAGCCAACACCGGGGAGCTGTTTTTT,CASSLGTANTGELFF
TRBJ2-7,.,TRBV20-1,.,TGCAGTGCTAGGGCCGATCGCGAGCAGTACTTC,CSARADREQYF
TRBJ2-2,.,TRBV28,.,TGTGCCAGCAGCCACCCCATTCTAGGGAGAGGCGCCGGGGAGCTGTTTTTT,CASSHPILGRGAGELFF
TRBJ1-6,TRBD1,TRBV6-6,.,TGTGCCAGCAGCACTACAGGGGCCGGGAATTCACCCCTCCACTTT,CASSTTGAGNSPLHF
TRBJ1-3,.,TRBV7-9,.,TGTGCCAGCAGCTTACCCAGGAACACCATATATTTT,CASSLPRNTIYF
TRBJ2-1,TRBD2,TRBV29-1,.,TGCAGCGTTGATTTGGCGGGAGGGACCAATGAGCAGTTCTTC,CSVDLAGGTNEQFF
TRBJ2-1,.,TRBV6-6,.,TGTGCCAGCAGTCCCGGCCGGAGAGAGCAGTTCTTC,CASSPGRREQFF
TRBJ2-4,.,TRBV28,.,TGTGCCAGCAGTTTATGGCGCAGACTAGCCAAAAACATTCAGTACTTC,CASSLWRRLAKNIQYF
TRBJ2-1,TRBD2,TRBV12-5,.,TGTGCTAGTGGTTTCGGGACTAGTGGGTACAATGAGCAGTTCTTC,CASGFGTSGYNEQFF
TRBJ1-1,.,TRBV6-5,.,TGTGCCAGCATCAACAGGCTGAACACTGAAGCTTTCTTT,CASINRLNTEAFF
TRBJ2-7,.,TRBV7-2,.,TGTGCCAGCACCATCCAAAGGGGCTACGAGCAGTACTTC,CASTIQRGYEQYF
TRBJ2-1,.,TRBV9,.,TGTGCCAGCAGCGTAGCCCCGGGGGATTTTATCGACTTGGATGAGCAGTTCTTC,CASSVAPGDFIDLDEQFF
TRBJ2-7,.,TRBV27,.,TGTGCCAGCAGTAAGGGGGACGAGCAGTACTTC,CASSKGDEQYF
TRBJ1-3,.,TRBV27,.,TGTGCCAGCAGCCCCTTTTGGGGGGAATCTGGAAACACCATATATTTT,CASSPFWGESGNTIYF
TRBJ1-5,TRBD1,TRBV5-4,.,TGTGCCAGCAGCCTAGGAGGGGGCGGTAGCAATCAGCCCCAGCATTTT,CASSLGGGGSNQPQHF
TRBJ1-4,.,TRBV15,few,TGTGCCACCAGCAGAGATGGTGGGCCCAGTGAAAAACTGTTTTTT,CATSRDGGPSEKLFF
TRBJ2-7,TRBD2,TRBV2,.,TGTGCCAGCAGTCATAGCGGGGGGTCCTACGAGCAGTACTTC,CASSHSGGSYEQYF
TRBJ1-3,TRBD1,TRBV27,few,TGTGCCAGCAGTTTACCGACAGGGGGCGGAAACACCATATATTTT,CASSLPTGGGNTIYF
TRBJ1-2,TRBD1,TRBV19,many,TGTGCCAGTAGTATCACCCCGGACAGGGGAGGAGGCTACACCTTC,CASSITPDRGGGYTF
TRBJ1-2,TRBD1,TRBV19,.,TGTGCCAGTAGTATAGATCCGGGACAGGCTACTAACTATGGCTACACCTTC,CASSIDPGQATNYGYTF
TRBJ2-7,.,TRBV14,.,TGTGCCAGCAGCCAAGATACGGACTACGGCCGCGAGCAGTACTTC,CASSQDTDYGREQYF
TRBJ2-1,TRBD2,TRBV5-1,.,TGCGCCAGCAGCTTGAGGGAGACTAGCGGGGTAAATGAGCAGTTCTTC,CASSLRETSGVNEQFF
TRBJ1-1,.,TRBV7-9,.,TGTGCCAGCAGCCCCCTTTTGGGCCTATCGTCGAACACTGAAGCTTTCTTT,CASSPLLGLSSNTEAFF
TRBJ1-4,TRBD1,TRBV28,.,TGTGCCAGCAGCAAAACAGGGGCGAGTCGTGAAAAACTGTTTTTT,CASSKTGASREKLFF
TRBJ1-1,.,TRBV9,once,TGTGCCAGCAGCCCGGGATATCGGGTACCCGGCGGAGAGAACACTGAAGCTTTCTTT,CASSPGYRVPGGENTEAFF
TRBJ2-5,TRBD1,TRBV7-2,many,TGTGCCAGCAGTAGGACAGGTCTAGGAGAGACCCAGTACTTC,CASSRTGLGETQYF
TRBJ2-2,.,TRBV2,.,TGTGCCAGCAGTGAGCGGAAGATGAACACCGGGGAGCTGTTTTTT,CASSERKMNTGELFF
TRBJ1-6,.,TRBV6-1,.,TGTGCCAGCAGTGAAAGGCAGGCGAAAAATTCACCCCTCCACTTT,CASSERQAKNSPLHF
TRBJ2-1,TRBD2,TRBV19,medium-sized,TGTGCCAGTAGTGCGACTAGCGGGAGCTACAATGAGCAGTTCTTC,CASSATSGSYNEQFF
TRBJ2-5,TRBD1,TRBV7-8,.,TGTGCCAGCAGCTTAAGTTTAGAGGGGGCGAGGGAGACCCAGTACTTC,CASSLSLEGARETQYF
TRBJ2-7,.,TRBV5-5,.,TGTGCCAGCAGCCCTACCCCAGGGCTATTGTACGAGCAGTACTTC,CASSPTPGLLYEQYF
TRBJ1-5,.,TRBV4-3,.,TGCGCCAGCAGCCAAGAATGGTCGGCGGATCAGCCCCAGCATTTT,CASSQEWSADQPQHF
TRBJ2-7,.,TRBV7-9,.,TGTGCCAGCACCCCTGGTCGGTTCCACGAGCAGTACTTC,CASTPGRFHEQYF
TRBJ2-5,.,TRBV7-2,.,TGTGCCAGCAGCTTCGGAGAGAGGGAGACCCAGTACTTC,CASSFGERETQYF
TRBJ1-1,.,TRBV6-5,few,TGTGCCAGCAGGGACTACACTGAAGCTTTCTTT,CASRDYTEAFF
TRBJ2-7,TRBD1,TRBV6-1,.,TGTGCCAGCAGAATTGGGGGACAGGGGTTTTACGAGCAGTACTTC,CASRIGGQGFYEQYF
TRBJ1-2,.,TRBV2,once,TGTGCCAGCAGTGAGGGGCCGGGCAGAGCTAACTATGGCTACACCTTC,CASSEGPGRANYGYTF
TRBJ2-1,TRBD1,TRBV7-3,few,TGTGCCAGCAGTTCATCCGGGACAGGGTACGAGCAGTTCTTC,CASSSSGTGYEQFF
TRBJ2-3,.,TRBV5-4,.,TGTGCCAGCAGCCCCCCCCCGGCAGGACAAACTAGCACAGATACGCAGTATTTT,CASSPPPAGQTSTDTQYF
TRBJ2-1,TRBD2,TRBV7-3,.,TGTGCCAGCAGCTTAAACGGGGGGGCTAACAATGAGCAGTTCTTC,CASSLNGGANNEQFF
TRBJ1-5,.,TRBV30,.,TGTGCCTGGAGCGCAGGGGAAGGTGGCAATCAGCCCCAGCATTTT,CAWSAGEGGNQPQHF